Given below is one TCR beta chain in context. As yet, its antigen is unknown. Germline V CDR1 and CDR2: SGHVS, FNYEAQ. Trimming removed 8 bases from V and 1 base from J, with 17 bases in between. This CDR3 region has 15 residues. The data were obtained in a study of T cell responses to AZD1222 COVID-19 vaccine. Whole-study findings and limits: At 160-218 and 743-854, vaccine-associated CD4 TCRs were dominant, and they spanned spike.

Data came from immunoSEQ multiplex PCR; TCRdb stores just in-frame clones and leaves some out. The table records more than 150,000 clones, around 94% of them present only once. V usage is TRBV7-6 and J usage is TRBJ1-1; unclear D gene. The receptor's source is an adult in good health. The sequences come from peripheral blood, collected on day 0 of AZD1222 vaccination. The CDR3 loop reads CASSKTLNRNTEAFF. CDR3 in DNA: TGTGCCAGCTCTAAAACGCTGAACCGGAACACTGAAGCTTTCTTT.